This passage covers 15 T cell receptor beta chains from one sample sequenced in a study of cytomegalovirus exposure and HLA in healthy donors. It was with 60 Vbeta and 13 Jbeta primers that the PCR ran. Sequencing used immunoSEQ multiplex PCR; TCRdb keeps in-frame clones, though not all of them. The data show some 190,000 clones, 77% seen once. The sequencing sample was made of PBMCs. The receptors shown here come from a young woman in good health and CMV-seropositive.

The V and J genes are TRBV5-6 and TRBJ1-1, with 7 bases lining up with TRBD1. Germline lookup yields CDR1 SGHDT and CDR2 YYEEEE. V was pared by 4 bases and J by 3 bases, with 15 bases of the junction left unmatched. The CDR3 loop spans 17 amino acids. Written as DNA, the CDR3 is TGTGCCAGCAGCCCGACGGGGACAGCAGTAAGGGACACTGAAGCTTTCTTT. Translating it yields CASSPTGTAVRDTEAFF.

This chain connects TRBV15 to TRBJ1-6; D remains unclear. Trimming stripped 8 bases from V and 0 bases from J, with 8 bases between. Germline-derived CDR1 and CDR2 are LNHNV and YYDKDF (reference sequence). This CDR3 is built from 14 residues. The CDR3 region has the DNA TGTGCCACCGGAGGGAGCTCCTATAATTCACCCCTCCACTTT. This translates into CATGGSSYNSPLHF.

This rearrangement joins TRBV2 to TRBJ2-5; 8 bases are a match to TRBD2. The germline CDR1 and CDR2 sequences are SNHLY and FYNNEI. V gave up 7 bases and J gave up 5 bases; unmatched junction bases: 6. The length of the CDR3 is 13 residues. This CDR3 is CASNIAGYETQYF. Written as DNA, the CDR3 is TGTGCCAGCAATATAGCGGGGTACGAGACCCAGTACTTC.

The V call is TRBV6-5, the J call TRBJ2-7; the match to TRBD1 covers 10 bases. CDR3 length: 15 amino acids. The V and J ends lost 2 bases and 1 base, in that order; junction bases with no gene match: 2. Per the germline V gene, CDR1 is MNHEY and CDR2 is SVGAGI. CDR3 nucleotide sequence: TGTGCCAGCAGTTACGCGGACAGGGGGTCCTACGAGCAGTACTTC. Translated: CASSYADRGSYEQYF.

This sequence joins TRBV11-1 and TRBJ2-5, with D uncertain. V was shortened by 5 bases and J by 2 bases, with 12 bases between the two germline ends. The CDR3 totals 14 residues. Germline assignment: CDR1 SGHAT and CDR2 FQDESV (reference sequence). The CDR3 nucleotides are TGTGCCAGCAGCCCTTTGCGGAATCAAGAGACCCAGTACTTC. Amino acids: CASSPLRNQETQYF.

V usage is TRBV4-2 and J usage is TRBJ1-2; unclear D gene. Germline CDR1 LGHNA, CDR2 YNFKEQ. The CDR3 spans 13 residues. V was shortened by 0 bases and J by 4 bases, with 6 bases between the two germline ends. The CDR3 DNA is TGTGCCAGCAGCCAAGATAACATCTATGGCTACACCTTC. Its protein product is CASSQDNIYGYTF.

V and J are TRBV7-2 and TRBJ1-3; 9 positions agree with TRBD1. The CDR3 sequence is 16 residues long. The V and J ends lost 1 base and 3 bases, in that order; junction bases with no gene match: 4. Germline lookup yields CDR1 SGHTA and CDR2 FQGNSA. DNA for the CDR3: TGTGCCAGCAGCTTAGACAGGGGGCGGTATGGAAACACCATATATTTT. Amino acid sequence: CASSLDRGRYGNTIYF.

The CDR3 DNA is TGTGCCAGCAGTTTTTTAGTTTTCTCCGGGGAGCTGTTTTTT. It translates to CASSFLVFSGELFF. The chain combines TRBV28 with TRBJ2-2; D ambiguous. The CDR3 loop spans 14 amino acids. V was trimmed by 3 bases and J by 6 bases, leaving 11 bases between them. From germline, CDR1 is MDHEN and CDR2 SYDVKM. Filled out from reference TRBV28 and TRBJ2-2, the complete variable domain reads DVKVTQSSRYLVKRTGEKVFLECVQDMDHENMFWYRQDPGLGLRLIYFSYDVKMKEKGDIPEGYSVSREKKERFSLILESASTNQTSMYLCASSFLVFSGELFFGEGSRLTVL.

The DNA for the CDR3 is TGTGCCTGGACCCACAGGGTTAGCACAGATACGCAGTATTTT. This sequence encodes CAWTHRVSTDTQYF. This sequence joins TRBV30 and TRBJ2-3; a possible D gene is TRBD1 (6 bases). The CDR3 is made up of 14 amino acids. Trimming stripped 4 bases from V and 0 bases from J, with 11 bases between. Germline CDR1 reads GTSNPN; CDR2 reads SVGIG (reference sequence).

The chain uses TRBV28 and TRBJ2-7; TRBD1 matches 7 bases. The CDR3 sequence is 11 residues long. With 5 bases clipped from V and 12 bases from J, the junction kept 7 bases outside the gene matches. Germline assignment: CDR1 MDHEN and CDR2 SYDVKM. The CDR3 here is CASSLTGVRYF. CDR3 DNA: TGTGCCAGCAGTCTAACAGGGGTACGGTACTTC.

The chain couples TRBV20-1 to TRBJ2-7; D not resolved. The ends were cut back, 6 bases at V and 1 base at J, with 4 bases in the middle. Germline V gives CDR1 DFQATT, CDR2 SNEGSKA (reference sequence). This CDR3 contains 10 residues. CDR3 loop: CSASSYEQYF. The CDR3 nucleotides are TGCAGTGCCAGTTCCTACGAGCAGTACTTC.

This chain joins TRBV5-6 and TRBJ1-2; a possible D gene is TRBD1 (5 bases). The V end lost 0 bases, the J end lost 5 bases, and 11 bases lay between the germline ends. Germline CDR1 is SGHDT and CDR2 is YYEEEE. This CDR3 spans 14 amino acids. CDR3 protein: CASSLEGREYGYTF. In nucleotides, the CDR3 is TGTGCCAGCAGCTTGGAAGGCAGGGAATATGGCTACACCTTC.

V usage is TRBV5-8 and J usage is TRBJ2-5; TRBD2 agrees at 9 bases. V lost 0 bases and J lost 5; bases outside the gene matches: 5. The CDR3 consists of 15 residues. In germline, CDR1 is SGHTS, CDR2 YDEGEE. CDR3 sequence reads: CASSLETSGRETQYF. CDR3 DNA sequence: TGTGCCAGCAGCTTGGAAACTAGCGGGCGTGAGACCCAGTACTTC.

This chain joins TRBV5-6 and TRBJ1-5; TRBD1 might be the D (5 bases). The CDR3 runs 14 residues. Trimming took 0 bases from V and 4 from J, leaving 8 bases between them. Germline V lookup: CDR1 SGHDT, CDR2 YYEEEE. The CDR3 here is CASSLGQMNQPQHF. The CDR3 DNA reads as TGTGCCAGCAGCTTGGGACAGATGAATCAGCCCCAGCATTTT.

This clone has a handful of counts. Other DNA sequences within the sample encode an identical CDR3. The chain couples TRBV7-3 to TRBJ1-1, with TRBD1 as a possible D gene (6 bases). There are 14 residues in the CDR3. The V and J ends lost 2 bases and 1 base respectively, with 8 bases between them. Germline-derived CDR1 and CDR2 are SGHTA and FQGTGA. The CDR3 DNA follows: TGTGCCAGCAGCTTAGGGGGCGAGAACACTGAAGCTTTCTTT. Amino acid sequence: CASSLGGENTEAFF.